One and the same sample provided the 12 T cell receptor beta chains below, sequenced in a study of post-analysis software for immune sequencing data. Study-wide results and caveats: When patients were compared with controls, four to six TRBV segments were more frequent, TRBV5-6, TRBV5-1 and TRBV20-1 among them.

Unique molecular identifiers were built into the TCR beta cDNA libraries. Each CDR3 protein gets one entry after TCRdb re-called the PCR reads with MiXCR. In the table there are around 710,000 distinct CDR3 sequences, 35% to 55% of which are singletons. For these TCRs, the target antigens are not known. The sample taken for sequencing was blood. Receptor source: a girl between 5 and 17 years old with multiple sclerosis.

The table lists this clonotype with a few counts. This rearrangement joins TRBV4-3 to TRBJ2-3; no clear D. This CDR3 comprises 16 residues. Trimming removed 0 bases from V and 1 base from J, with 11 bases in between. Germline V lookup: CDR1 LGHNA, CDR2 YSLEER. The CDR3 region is CASSQDSYRGTDTQYF. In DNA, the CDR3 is TGCGCCAGCAGCCAAGATAGCTACCGAGGCACAGATACGCAGTATTTT.

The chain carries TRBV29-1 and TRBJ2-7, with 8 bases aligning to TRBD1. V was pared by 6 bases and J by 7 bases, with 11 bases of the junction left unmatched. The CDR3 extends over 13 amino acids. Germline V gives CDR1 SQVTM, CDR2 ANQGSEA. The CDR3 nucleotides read TGCAGCGTCCGGACAGGGCTGGAGAGGGAGCAGTACTTC. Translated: CSVRTGLEREQYF.

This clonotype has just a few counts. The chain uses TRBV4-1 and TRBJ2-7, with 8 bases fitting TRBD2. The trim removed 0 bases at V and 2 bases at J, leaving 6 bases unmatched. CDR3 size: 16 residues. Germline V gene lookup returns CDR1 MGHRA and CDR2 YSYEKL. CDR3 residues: CASSQEMAGGPYEQYF. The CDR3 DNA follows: TGCGCCAGCAGCCAAGAGATGGCGGGGGGACCCTACGAGCAGTACTTC.

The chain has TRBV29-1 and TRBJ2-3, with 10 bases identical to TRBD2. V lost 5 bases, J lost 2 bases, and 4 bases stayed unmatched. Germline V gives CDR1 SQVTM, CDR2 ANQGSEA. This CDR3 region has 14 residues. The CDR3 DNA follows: TGCAGCGTTAGAGCGGGAGGGTTCACAGATACGCAGTATTTT. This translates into CSVRAGGFTDTQYF.

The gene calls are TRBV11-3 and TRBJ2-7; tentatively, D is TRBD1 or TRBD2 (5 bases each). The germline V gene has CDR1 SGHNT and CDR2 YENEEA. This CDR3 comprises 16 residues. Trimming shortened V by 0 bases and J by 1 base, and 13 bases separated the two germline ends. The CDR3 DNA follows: TGTGCCAGCAGCTTAGAGGGGACCGACCATTCCTACGAGCAGTACTTC. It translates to CASSLEGTDHSYEQYF. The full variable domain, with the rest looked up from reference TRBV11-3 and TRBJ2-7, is EAGVVQSPRYKIIEKKQPVAFWCNPISGHNTLYWYLQNLGQGPELLIRYENEEAVDDSQLPKDRFSAERLKGVDSTLKIQPAELGDSAVYLCASSLEGTDHSYEQYFGPGTRLTVT.

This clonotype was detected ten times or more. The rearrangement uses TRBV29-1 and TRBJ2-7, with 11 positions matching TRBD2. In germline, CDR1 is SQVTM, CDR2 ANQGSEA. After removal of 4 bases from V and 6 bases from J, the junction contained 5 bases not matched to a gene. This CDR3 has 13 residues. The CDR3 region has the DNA TGCAGCGTTGCAACTAGCGGGAGAGGCGAGCAGTACTTC. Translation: CSVATSGRGEQYF.

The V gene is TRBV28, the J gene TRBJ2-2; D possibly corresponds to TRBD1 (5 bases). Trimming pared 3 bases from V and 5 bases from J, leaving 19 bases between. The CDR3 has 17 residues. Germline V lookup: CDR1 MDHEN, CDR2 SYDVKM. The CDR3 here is CASSFVRGSIGTGELFF. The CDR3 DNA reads TGTGCCAGCAGTTTTGTAAGGGGCTCGATCGGGACCGGGGAGCTGTTTTTT.

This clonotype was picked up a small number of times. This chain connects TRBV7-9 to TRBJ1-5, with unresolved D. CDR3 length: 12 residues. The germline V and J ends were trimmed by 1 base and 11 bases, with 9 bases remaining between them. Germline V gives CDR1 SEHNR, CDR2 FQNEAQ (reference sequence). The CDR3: CASSLERGAQHF. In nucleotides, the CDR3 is TGTGCCAGCAGCTTAGAACGAGGAGCCCAGCATTTT.

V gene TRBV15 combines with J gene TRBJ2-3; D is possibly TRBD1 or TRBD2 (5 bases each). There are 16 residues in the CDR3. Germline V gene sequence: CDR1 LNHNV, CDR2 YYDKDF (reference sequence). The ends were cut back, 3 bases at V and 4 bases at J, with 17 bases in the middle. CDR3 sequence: CATSRDWGRRADTQYF. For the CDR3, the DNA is TGTGCCACCAGCAGGGATTGGGGGAGAAGGGCAGATACGCAGTATTTT.

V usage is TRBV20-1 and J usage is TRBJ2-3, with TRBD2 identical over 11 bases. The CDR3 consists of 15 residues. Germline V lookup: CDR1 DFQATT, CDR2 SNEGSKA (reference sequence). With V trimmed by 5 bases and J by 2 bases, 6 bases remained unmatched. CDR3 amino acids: CSAGGTSGYTDTQYF. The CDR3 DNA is TGCAGTGCTGGCGGGACTAGCGGTTACACAGATACGCAGTATTTT.

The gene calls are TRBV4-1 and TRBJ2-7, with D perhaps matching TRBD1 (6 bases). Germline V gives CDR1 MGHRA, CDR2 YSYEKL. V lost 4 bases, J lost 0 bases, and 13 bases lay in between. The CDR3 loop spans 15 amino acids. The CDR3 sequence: CASSPKGESSYEQYF. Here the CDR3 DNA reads TGCGCCAGCAGCCCGAAGGGGGAGAGCTCCTACGAGCAGTACTTC.

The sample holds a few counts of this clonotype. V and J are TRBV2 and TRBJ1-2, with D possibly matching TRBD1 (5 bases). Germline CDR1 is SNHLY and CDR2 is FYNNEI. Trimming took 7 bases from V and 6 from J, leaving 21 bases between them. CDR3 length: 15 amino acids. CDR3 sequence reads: CASTAEDGPGDGYTF. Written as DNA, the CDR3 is TGTGCCAGCACCGCGGAGGACGGCCCGGGGGATGGCTACACCTTC.